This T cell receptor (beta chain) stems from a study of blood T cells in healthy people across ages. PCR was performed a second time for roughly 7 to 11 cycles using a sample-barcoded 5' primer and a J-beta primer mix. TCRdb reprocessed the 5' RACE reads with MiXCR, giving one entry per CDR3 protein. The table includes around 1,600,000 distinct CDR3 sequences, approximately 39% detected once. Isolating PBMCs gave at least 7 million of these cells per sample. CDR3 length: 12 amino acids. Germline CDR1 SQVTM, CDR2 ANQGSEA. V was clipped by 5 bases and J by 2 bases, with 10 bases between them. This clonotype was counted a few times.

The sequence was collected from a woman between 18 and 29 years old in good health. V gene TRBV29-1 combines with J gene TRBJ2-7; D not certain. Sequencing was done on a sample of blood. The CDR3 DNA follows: TGCAGCGTTCTCTTAGGAGCCTACGAGCAGTACTTC. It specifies CSVLLGAYEQYF.